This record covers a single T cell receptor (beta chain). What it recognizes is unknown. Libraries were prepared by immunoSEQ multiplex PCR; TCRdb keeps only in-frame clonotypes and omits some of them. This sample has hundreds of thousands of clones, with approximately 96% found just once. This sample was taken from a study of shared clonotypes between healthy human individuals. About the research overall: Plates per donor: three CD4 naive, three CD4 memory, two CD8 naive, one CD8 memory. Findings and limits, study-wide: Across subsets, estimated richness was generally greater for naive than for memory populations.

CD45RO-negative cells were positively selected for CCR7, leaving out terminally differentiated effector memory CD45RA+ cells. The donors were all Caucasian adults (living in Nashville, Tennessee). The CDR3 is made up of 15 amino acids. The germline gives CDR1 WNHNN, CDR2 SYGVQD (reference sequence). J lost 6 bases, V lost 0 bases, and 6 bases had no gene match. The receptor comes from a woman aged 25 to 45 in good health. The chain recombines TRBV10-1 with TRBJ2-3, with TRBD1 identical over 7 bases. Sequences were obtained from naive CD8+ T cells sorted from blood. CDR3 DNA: TGCGCCAGCAGTGAGTCGACAGGGACATCCGATACGCAGTATTTT. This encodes CASSESTGTSDTQYF.